This T cell receptor (beta chain) is drawn from a study of regulatory T cells in long-lasting Graves disease (dated by TCRdb to the early 2020s). About the full investigation: Antithyroid drugs had been taken for less than 3 months by newly diagnosed Graves' disease patients. The study was conducted in China and was registered as a clinical trial. A total of roughly 33 samples were covered by TCR sequencing, comprising some 13 persistent and around 20 newly diagnosed Graves' disease patients. Persistent Graves' disease patients were compared with newly diagnosed Graves' disease patients by peripheral blood TCR sequencing and RNA sequencing.

The receptor library was made with multiplex PCR. For sequencing, an Illumina HiSeq 4000 was employed. iRepertoire HTBI primers and Arm-PCR amplification of CDR3 regions were used to construct TCR beta libraries. Before sequencing, the PCR products underwent gel purification. For the original study's pipeline: Across samples, some 62 TRBV and 15 or so TRBJ segments were identified and used for gene usage analysis of CDR3 amino acid clonotypes. COPE and FqMerger were used to merge filtered high-quality paired reads into contigs. Contigs were aligned with BLAST to IMGT TRBV, TRBD and TRBJ reference genes, and CDR3 was defined per IMGT. Clonotypes above 0.1% frequency were classified as highly expanded clones. Shannon entropy served as the measure of repertoire diversity, while the Gini coefficient captured V-J evenness. Clonotypes shared by more than one individual were considered public. Clones were called with MiXCR by TCRdb after fastp trimmed the public reads at Q25, and only in-frame beta chains were retained. All rows with the same CDR3 protein become a single entry with the most common DNA and genes. These V and J calls rely on TCRdb rather than the paper's analysis. The table for this sample lists more than 400,000 distinct CDR3 sequences; around 15% of them were counted only once. Of the sample, 12% is held by the ten largest clones.

General findings and caveats noted by the study authors: Only peripheral blood was studied, because thyroid tissue, the primary lesion, was inaccessible. Sequencing and analysis were restricted to the TCR beta chain. Compared with newly diagnosed patients, persistent Graves' disease patients had lower TCR Shannon entropy and fewer highly expanded clones, which suggests clonal expansion. TRBV28, TRBJ1-2 and TRBJ2-5 were preferentially used in persistent disease, while TRBV20-1 and TRBJ2-1 were favored in newly diagnosed disease. As a limitation, the authors acknowledged that the small sample size may reduce accuracy. Persistent patients shared more public clonotypes among themselves (around 2,500) than newly diagnosed patients did (approximately 900).

The sample's time point label, in plain terms: newly diagnosed GD, antithyroid drugs for less than 3 months. For both TCR sequencing and RNA sequencing, RNA was extracted from PBMCs using TRIzol. The diagnosis of Graves' disease followed American Thyroid Association guidelines. The patients came from an endocrinology department in Xi'an, China. Each patient gave roughly 8.4 milliliters of peripheral blood, collected in an EDTA anticoagulant tube. Ficoll Paque Plus density gradient separation was used to isolate PBMCs, and no additional T cell sorting was done. An Agilent 2100 Bioanalyzer and agarose gel were used to check RNA quality, and a NanoDrop 2000 was used to measure RNA concentration. At least ten counts were recorded for this clonotype. Its antigen is currently not known. Qualities for individual bases were not recorded, and no much larger clone is one base off. Trimming costs V 5 bases and J 5 bases, and their ends lie 6 bases apart. Inclusive of the bounding cysteine and phenylalanine, the CDR3 is 11 residues long. Only the CDR3 part of the read is kept: 33 bases, read in frame from the first base.

The same sample was also studied in work on T cells in Graves' hyperthyroidism and ophthalmopathy. The second paper further reports: A patient counted as having stable Graves' hyperthyroidism if no progression to ophthalmopathy occurred over 18 months of follow-up. Hyperthyroidism patients were aged 18 to 65 years and newly diagnosed, with disease duration of less than 2 months. The study excluded patients with uncontrolled infections, other autoimmune diseases, pregnancy or lactation. Diagnoses relied on clinical symptoms, serum thyroxine and TRAb, thyroid ultrasound and orbital computed tomography. A first-round RT-PCR of the TCR CDR3 used the HTBI primer set with the Qiagen OneStep RT-PCR kit. Most expanded thyroid clonotypes (frequency above 0.001) were also detected in blood, suggesting blood repertoires may reflect thyroid immune responses. Ophthalmopathy was separated from stable hyperthyroidism by a 13 V-J signature model, with approximately 86% sensitivity and 81% to 83% specificity obtained in cross-validation and 80%/75% obtained in testing. During validation, the model predicted progression to ophthalmopathy a median of approximately six months ahead of onset, with roughly 65% sensitivity and less than 85% specificity. To identify distinguishing TCR V-J signatures, a discovery cohort of 95 to 100 patients was used, comprising 43 with Graves' ophthalmopathy and about 59 with stable Graves' hyperthyroidism. Prospective prediction of ophthalmopathy was tested in an independent validation cohort of fewer than 20 hyperthyroidism patients and some 17 patients who later progressed to ophthalmopathy. The 100 discovery patients were divided at random into training and test sets in a 7:3 ratio. The study also compared thyroid tissue and blood T-cell repertoires from 5 to 7 Graves' hyperthyroidism patients. After blood sampling, hyperthyroidism patients were treated with methimazole at a starting dose of 30 mg daily, and ophthalmopathy patients were treated with high-dose intravenous methylprednisolone. Libraries were constructed in a second round of multiplex PCR, after which size selection and purification were carried out. Sequencing of the libraries was done on an Illumina HiSeq2000 using paired-end 100 bp reads. Raw data were processed with SOAPnuke, discarding reads with adapters, uncalled bases, mean Phred below 15, or no exact constant-primer or identifier match. High-quality paired reads were merged using COPE v1.2.5, and each unique nucleotide sequence was defined as a clonotype. MiTCR v1.1 was used to align the clonotypes against IMGT TRBV, TRBD and TRBJ reference segments. The analysis included only V-J combinations with a frequency above 0.0001, which together covered approximately 99% of the repertoires. A TCS score was defined as the ratio of F50 (clonal expansion) to E x V (chaos), with BLOSUM62-based TCRdist applied between CDR3 peptides within each V-J. Welch's t-statistics and random forest reduced 450 to 600 V-J features to roughly 13, which were used in a naive Bayes classifier (R e1071). No statistical method was used to set the sample size in advance, and investigators knew the group allocation. According to the paper, TCR Vbeta CDR3 sequencing was carried out on about 140 peripheral blood samples, which came from more than 40 ophthalmopathy, approximately 78 hyperthyroidism and roughly 17 progressor patients.

The sample was peripheral blood mononuclear cells (PBMCs), taken at new diagnosis, from a patient treated with antithyroid drugs. The receptor's source is a man in his forties with Graves disease. Donor details come from another sample of the same person, matched by shared clones. The V gene is TRBV12-3 or TRBV12-4 and the J gene is TRBJ1-2; too little of a D gene remains to name it. This receptor carries the CDR3 CASSTRYGYTF. The DNA sequence is as follows: TGTGCCAGCAGTACAAGATATGGCTACACCTTC.